Detailed here is one T cell receptor beta chain. The antigen remains undetermined. Vbeta (60) and Jbeta (13) primers were used in the PCR. The repertoire was sequenced with immunoSEQ multiplex PCR; TCRdb's copy has only in-frame clones and lacks some. The repertoire holds hundreds of thousands of clones, with about 80% as singletons. V was pared by 8 bases and J by 1 base, with 5 bases of the junction left unmatched. CDR1 LNHNV and CDR2 YYDKDF come from the germline V gene (reference sequence). This CDR3 has 14 residues. This sample was taken from a study of cytomegalovirus exposure and HLA in healthy donors. Overall study findings and caveats: Evidence from a later analysis indicated that most CMV-associated TCR beta chains looked HLA-restricted. Researchers reported in a later analysis that common viral pathogens appeared linked to several top clusters.

The sequencing sample was made of PBMCs. The rearrangement links TRBV15 to TRBJ2-7; 10 bases fit TRBD1. The clonotype comes from a woman aged 40 to 49 in good health and CMV-seronegative. The chain's CDR3 is CATGRDRGSYEQYF. CDR3 nucleotide sequence: TGTGCCACCGGCCGGGACAGGGGTTCCTACGAGCAGTACTTC.